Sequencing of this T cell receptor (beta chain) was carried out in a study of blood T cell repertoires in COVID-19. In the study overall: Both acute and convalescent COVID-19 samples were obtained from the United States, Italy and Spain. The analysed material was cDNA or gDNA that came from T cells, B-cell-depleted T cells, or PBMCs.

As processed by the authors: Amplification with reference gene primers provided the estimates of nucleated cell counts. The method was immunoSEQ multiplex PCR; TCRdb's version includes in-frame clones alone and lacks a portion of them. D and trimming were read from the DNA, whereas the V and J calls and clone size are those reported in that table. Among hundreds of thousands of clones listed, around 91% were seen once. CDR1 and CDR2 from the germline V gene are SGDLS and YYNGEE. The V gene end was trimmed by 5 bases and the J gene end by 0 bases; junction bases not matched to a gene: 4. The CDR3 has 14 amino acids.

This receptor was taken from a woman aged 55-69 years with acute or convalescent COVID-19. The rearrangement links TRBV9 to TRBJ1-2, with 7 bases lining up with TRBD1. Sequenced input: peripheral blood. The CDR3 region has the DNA TGTGCCAGCAGTGGGACAGCTTCTAACTATGGCTACACCTTC. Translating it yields CASSGTASNYGYTF.